This T cell receptor beta chain was captured by sequencing in a study of CD8 T cells in Susac syndrome. Random-hexamer reverse transcription was applied to about 0.5 to 1 ug RNA. Amplification of TCR beta CDR3 across 54 Vbeta and 13 Jbeta was performed with immunoSEQ multiplex PCR. TCRdb reprocessed the immunoSEQ multiplex PCR reads with MiXCR, giving one entry per CDR3 protein. Found here are about 73,000 distinct CDR3 sequences, just under 95% of them singletons; the top ten hold roughly 0.4%. The germline V and J ends were trimmed by 4 bases and 0 bases, with 19 bases remaining between them. CDR3 length: 18 amino acids. CDR1 SGDLS and CDR2 YYNGEE come from the germline V gene. In blood CD8+ and CD4+ T cells, TCR beta underwent sequencing. The multiple sclerosis control group comprised treatment-naive patients with stable or active relapsing-remitting disease. Bulk CD8+ and CD4+ cells came from magnetic negative isolation; CD8+ TEMRA by FACS.

The sequencing sample was made of CD8+ T cells from PBMCs. The origin of this receptor is a human donor with multiple sclerosis. This chain uses TRBV9 with TRBJ2-2; D possibly matches TRBD1 or TRBD2 (5 bases each). This chain's CDR3 is CASSSNIGATTNTGELFF. The CDR3 DNA sequence: TGTGCCAGCAGCTCCAACATCGGGGCCACCACGAACACCGGGGAGCTGTTTTTT.